Shown below are 14 T cell receptor beta chains from a single sample sequenced in a study of T cell clonotyping in hematopoietic cell transplantation. Sequenced by immunoSEQ multiplex PCR; TCRdb stores in-frame clones only, minus some. The sample holds more than 25,000 clones; more than 60% are singletons and the top ten take 6% to 8%. The time point is: recipient sample about 28 days before transplant, after cytoreduction. The source material was peripheral blood mononuclear cells, sampled before stem cell transplant. Every receptor here comes from a woman in her 30s with chronic myeloid leukemia. Some clones in this sample may be carry-over from other donors' samples.

The V gene is TRBV5-1, the J gene TRBJ2-1; D may be TRBD1 or TRBD2 (5 bases each). The CDR3 is 17 residues long. V gave up 3 bases and J gave up 8 bases, with 24 bases separating them. CDR1 SGHRS and CDR2 YFSETQ come from the germline V gene. Here the CDR3 reads CASSSRVVTILGDEQFF. CDR3 coding DNA: TGCGCCAGCAGCTCTAGGGTAGTGACTATCCTGGGGGATGAGCAGTTCTTC.

CDR3 loop: CASSYAGVITEAFF. The DNA of the CDR3 is TGTGCCAGCAGTTATGCAGGGGTAATTACTGAAGCTTTCTTT. The chain is built from TRBV6-5 and TRBJ1-1; tentatively, D is TRBD1 (6 bases). The CDR3 spans 14 residues. CDR1 is MNHEY and CDR2 is SVGAGI in the germline V gene. Trimming stripped 3 bases from V and 5 bases from J, with 13 bases between.

The V gene is TRBV27, the J gene TRBJ1-1; D is perhaps TRBD1 (6 bases). The germline V gene encodes CDR1 MNHEY and CDR2 SMNVEV (reference sequence). The ends were cut back, 4 bases at V and 4 bases at J, with 16 bases in the middle. The CDR3 is 15 amino acids. CDR3 sequence reads: CASSSSGVWSTEAFF. The DNA of the CDR3 is TGTGCCAGCAGTTCGTCAGGGGTGTGGAGCACTGAAGCTTTCTTT.

The V gene is TRBV11-2, the J gene TRBJ2-5, with D hard to call. The CDR3 extends over 14 amino acids. Germline CDR1 reads SGHAT; CDR2 reads FQNNGV. Trimming removed 0 bases at V and 4 bases at J, with 9 bases between. The CDR3 spells CASSLDRVPETQYF. In DNA, the CDR3 is TGTGCCAGCAGCTTAGATAGGGTCCCAGAGACCCAGTACTTC. The entire variable domain, with the rest obtained from reference TRBV11-2 and TRBJ2-5, is as follows: EAGVAQSPRYKIIEKRQSVAFWCNPISGHATLYWYQQILGQGPKLLIQFQNNGVVDDSQLPKDRFSAERLKGVDSTLKIQPAKLEDSAVYLCASSLDRVPETQYFGPGTRLLVL.

This sequence joins TRBV30 and TRBJ1-2; D is perhaps TRBD1 (5 bases). The CDR3 is made up of 13 amino acids. V lost 3 bases to trimming and J lost 7 bases, with 15 bases between them. From germline, CDR1 is GTSNPN and CDR2 SVGIG (reference sequence). In nucleotides, the CDR3 is TGTGCCTGGAGAATTGGGGCCGTAGGTGGCTACACCTTC. It codes for CAWRIGAVGGYTF.

The chain recombines TRBV19 with TRBJ2-2, with TRBD2 matching over 7 bases. This CDR3 has 12 residues. The germline V gene encodes CDR1 LNHDA and CDR2 SQIVND (reference sequence). V lost 8 bases, J lost 5 bases, and 2 bases stayed unmatched. The CDR3 region is CASWEGTGELFF. The CDR3 DNA sequence: TGTGCCAGTTGGGAGGGGACCGGGGAGCTGTTTTTT.

The chain has TRBV30 and TRBJ2-3, with D hard to call. Germline V gives CDR1 GTSNPN, CDR2 SVGIG (reference sequence). Trimming took 0 bases from V and 3 from J, leaving 7 bases between them. This CDR3 region has 13 residues. The CDR3 loop is CAWSVTGTDTQYF. The CDR3 nucleotides read TGTGCCTGGAGTGTAACCGGGACAGATACGCAGTATTTT.

V is TRBV28 and J is TRBJ1-5; 7 bases match TRBD1. The CDR3 has 15 residues. V was clipped by 1 base and J by 4 bases; unmatched bases: 4. The germline gives CDR1 MDHEN, CDR2 SYDVKM. The CDR3 loop reads CASSLSTGRNQPQHF. In DNA form, the CDR3 reads TGTGCCAGCAGTTTATCGACAGGGCGGAATCAGCCCCAGCATTTT.

The chain is built from TRBV30 and TRBJ2-7; perhaps TRBD1 as D (5 bases). This CDR3 comprises 15 residues. V lost 0 bases and J 3 bases, leaving 15 bases between the germline ends. The germline gives CDR1 GTSNPN, CDR2 SVGIG (reference sequence). The CDR3 region has the DNA TGTGCCTGGAGTGTAGGGGTGGGCAGCGTCTACGAGCAGTACTTC. Residues: CAWSVGVGSVYEQYF.

This chain uses TRBV30 with TRBJ1-2, with 8 bases matching TRBD1. Germline CDR1 reads GTSNPN; CDR2 reads SVGIG (reference sequence). After removal of 2 bases from V and 3 bases from J, the junction contained 5 bases not matched to a gene. This CDR3 is built from 14 residues. CDR3: CAWSTGQAYYGYTF. The CDR3 DNA is TGTGCCTGGAGTACGGGACAGGCTTACTATGGCTACACCTTC. Based on the CDR3 plus reference TRBV30 and TRBJ1-2, the full variable domain is SQTIHQWPATLVQPVGSPLSLECTVEGTSNPNLYWYRQAAGRGLQLLFYSVGIGQISSEVPQNLSASRPQDRQFILSSKKLLLSDSGFYLCAWSTGQAYYGYTFGSGTRLTVV.

The V call is TRBV4-1, the J call TRBJ1-4; TRBD1 aligns across 11 bases. With 2 bases clipped from V and 5 bases from J, the junction kept 1 base outside the gene matches. This CDR3 is 15 amino acids long. Germline V gives CDR1 MGHRA, CDR2 YSYEKL. For the CDR3, the DNA is TGCGCCAGCAGCCAATGGGACAGGGGGAATGAAAAACTGTTTTTT. Translation: CASSQWDRGNEKLFF.

The chain couples TRBV30 to TRBJ1-4; no clear D. Germline values: CDR1 GTSNPN, CDR2 SVGIG (reference sequence). The V gene lost 2 bases and the J gene lost 10 bases, with 20 bases spanning the gap. The CDR3 spans 15 residues. The CDR3 spells CAWSLRRGSSGKLFF. The CDR3 bases are TGTGCCTGGAGTCTAAGGCGGGGTTCGAGCGGAAAACTGTTTTTT.

The DNA of the CDR3 is TGTGCCTGGAGTGCCGTTTCAGATACGCAGTATTTT. Translating gives CAWSAVSDTQYF. The chain employs TRBV30 and TRBJ2-3; D unclear. Germline values: CDR1 GTSNPN, CDR2 SVGIG (reference sequence). The CDR3 is 12 residues long. Deletions cut 1 base from V and 4 bases from J, with 6 bases between.

The rearrangement joins TRBV5-1 to TRBJ2-1, with D tentatively TRBD2 (6 bases). CDR3 length equals 16 residues. Per germline, CDR1 SGHRS and CDR2 YFSETQ. The germline V and J ends were trimmed by 0 bases and 5 bases, with 15 bases remaining between them. The CDR3 reads CASSLDITGRHNEQFF. DNA for the CDR3: TGCGCCAGCAGCTTGGATATAACGGGGAGGCACAATGAGCAGTTCTTC.